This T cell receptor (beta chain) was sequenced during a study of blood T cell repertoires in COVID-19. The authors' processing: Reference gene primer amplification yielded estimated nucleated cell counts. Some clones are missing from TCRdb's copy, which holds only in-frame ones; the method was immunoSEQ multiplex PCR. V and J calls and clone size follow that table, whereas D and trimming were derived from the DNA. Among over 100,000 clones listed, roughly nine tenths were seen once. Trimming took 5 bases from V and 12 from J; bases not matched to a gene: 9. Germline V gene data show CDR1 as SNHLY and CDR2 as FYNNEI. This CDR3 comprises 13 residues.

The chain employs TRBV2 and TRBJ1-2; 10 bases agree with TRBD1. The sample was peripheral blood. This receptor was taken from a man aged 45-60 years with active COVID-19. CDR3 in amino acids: CASSPDRGKLHTF. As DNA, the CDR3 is TGTGCCAGCAGTCCGGACAGGGGGAAGCTCCACACCTTC.